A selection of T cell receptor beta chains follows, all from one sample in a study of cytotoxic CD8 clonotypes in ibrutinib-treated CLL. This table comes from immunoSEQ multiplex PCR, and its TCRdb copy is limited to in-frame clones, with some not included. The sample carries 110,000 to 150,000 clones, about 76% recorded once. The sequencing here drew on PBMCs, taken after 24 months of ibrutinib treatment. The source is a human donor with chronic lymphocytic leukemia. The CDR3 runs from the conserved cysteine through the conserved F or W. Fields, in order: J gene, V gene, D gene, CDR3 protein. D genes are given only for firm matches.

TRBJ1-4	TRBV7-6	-	CASSLEAAKNEKLFF
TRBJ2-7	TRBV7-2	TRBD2	CASSSGTSGSYEQYF
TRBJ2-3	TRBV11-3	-	CASSLAGTTDTQYF
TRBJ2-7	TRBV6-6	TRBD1	CASRNRGDSYEQYF
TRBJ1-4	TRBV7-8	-	CASSYQPTNEKLFF
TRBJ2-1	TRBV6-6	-	CASSPRGARGNEQFF
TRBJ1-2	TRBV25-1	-	CASSEYGRGAKDYGYTF
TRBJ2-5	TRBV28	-	CASSLLAPQETQYF
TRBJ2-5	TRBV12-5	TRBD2	CASGPGASGEETQYF
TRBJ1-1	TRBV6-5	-	CASSYSIGRGTEAFF
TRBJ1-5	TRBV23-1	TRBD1	CASSHRTGVGNQPQHF
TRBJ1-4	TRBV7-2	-	CASSRGSNEKLFF